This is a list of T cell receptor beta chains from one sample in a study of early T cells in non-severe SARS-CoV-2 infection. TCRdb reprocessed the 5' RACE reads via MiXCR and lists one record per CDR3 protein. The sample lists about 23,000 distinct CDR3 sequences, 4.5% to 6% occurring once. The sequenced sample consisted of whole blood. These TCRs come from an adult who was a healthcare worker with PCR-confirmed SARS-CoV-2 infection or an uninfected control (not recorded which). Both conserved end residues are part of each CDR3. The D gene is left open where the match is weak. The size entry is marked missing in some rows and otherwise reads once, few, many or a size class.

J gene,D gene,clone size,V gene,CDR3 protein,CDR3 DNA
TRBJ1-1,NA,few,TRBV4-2,CASSHPVGTEAFF,TGTGCCAGCAGCCACCCGGTGGGCACTGAAGCTTTCTTT
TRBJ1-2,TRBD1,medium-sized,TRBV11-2,CASSSDRANYGYTF,TGTGCCAGCAGCTCCGACAGGGCTAACTATGGCTACACCTTC
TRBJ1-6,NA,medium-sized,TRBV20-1,CSARTEYNSPLHF,TGCAGTGCTAGAACAGAGTATAATTCACCCCTCCACTTT
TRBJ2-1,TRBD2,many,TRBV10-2,CASSVLAGLNEQFF,TGCGCCAGCAGTGTGTTAGCGGGGTTGAATGAGCAGTTCTTC
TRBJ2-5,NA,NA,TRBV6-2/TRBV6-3,CASSYGGTQETQYF,TGTGCCAGCAGTTACGGAGGTACTCAAGAGACCCAGTACTTC
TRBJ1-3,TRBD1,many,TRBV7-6,CASSIGAGGRGNTIYF,TGTGCCAGCAGCATTGGGGCAGGGGGCAGAGGAAACACCATATATTTT
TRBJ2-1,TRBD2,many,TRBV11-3,CASSLQAGTPHEQFF,TGTGCCAGCAGCTTACAAGCGGGGACTCCCCACGAGCAGTTCTTC
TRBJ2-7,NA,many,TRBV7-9,CASSFGTPYEQYF,TGTGCCAGCAGCTTTGGGACACCCTACGAGCAGTACTTC
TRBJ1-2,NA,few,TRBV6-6,CASSYSGADWGYTF,TGTGCCAGCAGTTACTCAGGGGCCGACTGGGGCTACACCTTC
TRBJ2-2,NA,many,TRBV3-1,CASSPLGATGELFF,TGTGCCAGCAGCCCCCTGGGGGCCACCGGGGAGCTGTTTTTT
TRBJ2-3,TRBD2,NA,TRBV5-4,CASITTSGNTDTQYF,TGTGCCAGCATCACGACTAGCGGGAACACAGATACGCAGTATTTT
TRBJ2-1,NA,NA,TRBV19,CASRRDRGYNEQFF,TGTGCCAGCAGGCGGGACAGAGGCTACAATGAGCAGTTCTTC
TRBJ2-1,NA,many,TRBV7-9,CASAGNEQFF,TGTGCCAGCGCGGGAAATGAGCAGTTCTTC
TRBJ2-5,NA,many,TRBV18,CASSPIPGHQETQYF,TGTGCCAGCTCACCAATACCGGGACATCAAGAGACCCAGTACTTC
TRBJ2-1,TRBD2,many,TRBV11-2,CASSSRSGSYNEQFF,TGTGCCAGCAGCTCCAGGAGCGGGAGCTACAATGAGCAGTTCTTC
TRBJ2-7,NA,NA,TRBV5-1,CASSPDRTSSYEQYF,TGCGCCAGCAGCCCGGACAGGACTAGCTCCTACGAGCAGTACTTC
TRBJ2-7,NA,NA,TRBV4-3,CASSQTRAYEQYF,TGCGCCAGCAGCCAGACGCGAGCCTACGAGCAGTACTTC
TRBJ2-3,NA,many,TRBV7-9,CASSLDITDTQYF,TGTGCCAGCAGCTTGGACATCACAGATACGCAGTATTTT
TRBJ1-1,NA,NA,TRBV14,CASSQEGAGKAFF,TGTGCCAGCAGCCAAGAAGGGGCGGGCAAGGCTTTCTTT
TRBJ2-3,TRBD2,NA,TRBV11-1,CASSLTRLAGDDTQYF,TGTGCCAGCAGCTTAACTCGCCTAGCGGGGGATGATACGCAGTATTTT
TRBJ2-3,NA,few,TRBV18,CASSPEGAHPLTDTQYF,TGTGCCAGCTCACCGGAAGGAGCCCATCCCCTCACAGATACGCAGTATTTT
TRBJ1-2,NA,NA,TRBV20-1,CSASRLAWGYTF,TGCAGTGCTAGTAGGCTGGCATGGGGCTACACCTTC
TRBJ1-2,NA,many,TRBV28,CASSLMTEPYGYTF,TGTGCCAGCAGCCTCATGACGGAACCCTATGGCTACACCTTC
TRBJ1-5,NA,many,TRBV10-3,CAISDTGWLGNQPQHF,TGTGCCATCAGTGATACAGGGTGGCTAGGCAATCAGCCCCAGCATTTT
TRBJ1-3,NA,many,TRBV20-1,CSASPGSPGNTIYF,TGCAGTGCTAGTCCGGGGAGCCCTGGAAACACCATATATTTT
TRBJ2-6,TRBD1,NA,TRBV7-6,CASSSLRTGGAGANVLTF,TGTGCCAGCAGTTCTCTACGGACAGGGGGTGCCGGGGCCAACGTCCTGACTTTC
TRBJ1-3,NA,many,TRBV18,CASSPASPNSGNTIYF,TGTGCCAGCTCACCAGCCTCGCCTAACTCTGGAAACACCATATATTTT
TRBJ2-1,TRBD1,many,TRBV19,CASTGTGKDNEQFF,TGTGCCAGTACCGGGACAGGGAAAGACAATGAGCAGTTCTTC
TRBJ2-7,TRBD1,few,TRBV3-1,CASSQPGGSYEQYF,TGTGCCAGCAGCCAACCAGGGGGTTCCTACGAGCAGTACTTC
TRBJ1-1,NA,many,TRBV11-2,CASSLKGQSNTEAFF,TGTGCCAGCAGCCTTAAAGGACAGAGTAACACTGAAGCTTTCTTT
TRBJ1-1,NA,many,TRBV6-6,CASSFGGGTEAFF,TGTGCCAGCAGTTTTGGAGGAGGCACTGAAGCTTTCTTT
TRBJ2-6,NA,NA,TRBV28,CASISSGANVLTF,TGTGCCAGCATTTCGTCTGGGGCCAACGTCCTGACTTTC
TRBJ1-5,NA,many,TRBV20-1,CSARDPGRGTYSNQPQHF,TGCAGTGCTAGAGATCCCGGCAGGGGCACCTATAGCAATCAGCCCCAGCATTTT
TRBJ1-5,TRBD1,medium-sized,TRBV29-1,CSVRTGGKGQPQHF,TGCAGCGTTAGGACAGGGGGCAAGGGTCAGCCCCAGCATTTT
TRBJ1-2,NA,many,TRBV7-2,CASSTSPPGLNYGYTF,TGTGCCAGCAGCACCTCCCCCCCAGGTCTAAACTATGGCTACACCTTC
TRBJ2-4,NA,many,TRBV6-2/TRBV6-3,CASSFTRPGIQYF,TGTGCCAGCAGTTTTACGCGACCTGGAATTCAGTACTTC
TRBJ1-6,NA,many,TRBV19,CASSKDPVGDSPLHF,TGTGCCAGTAGTAAAGACCCCGTTGGGGATTCACCCCTCCACTTT
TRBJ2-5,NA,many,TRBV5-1,CASSSGVQETQYF,TGCGCCAGCAGCTCTGGCGTCCAAGAGACCCAGTACTTC
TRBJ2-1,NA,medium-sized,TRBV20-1,CSARYSRGSSYNEQFF,TGCAGTGCTAGATATTCCCGGGGGTCCTCCTACAATGAGCAGTTCTTC
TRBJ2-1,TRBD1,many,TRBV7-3,CASSRDRGRNEQFF,TGTGCCAGCAGCCGGGACAGGGGGCGTAATGAGCAGTTCTTC